This paragraph covers one T cell receptor (beta chain) sequence. The data were obtained in a study of shared clonotypes between healthy human individuals. This CDR3 has 13 amino acids. The ends were cut back, 1 base at V and 3 bases at J, with 8 bases in the middle. The germline gives CDR1 SGHNT, CDR2 YYREEE (reference sequence). The assay used deep level. TCRdb's table, derived via immunoSEQ multiplex PCR, lists solely in-frame clones and lacks some. The sample includes approximately 810,000 clones, 92% seen only once; the top ten take 20% to 30%. In the naive CD8 group, cells lacked CD45RO and were positively selected for CCR7, so terminally differentiated effector memory CD45RA+ cells were left out.

The chain joins TRBV5-4 to TRBJ2-7; D possibly corresponds to TRBD2 (6 bases). The sample comprised naive CD8+ T cells sorted from blood. This TCR came from a man aged 25-40 years in good health. CDR3 in amino acids: CASSLWRGYEQYF. Written as DNA, the CDR3 is TGTGCCAGCAGCTTGTGGAGGGGCTACGAGCAGTACTTC.